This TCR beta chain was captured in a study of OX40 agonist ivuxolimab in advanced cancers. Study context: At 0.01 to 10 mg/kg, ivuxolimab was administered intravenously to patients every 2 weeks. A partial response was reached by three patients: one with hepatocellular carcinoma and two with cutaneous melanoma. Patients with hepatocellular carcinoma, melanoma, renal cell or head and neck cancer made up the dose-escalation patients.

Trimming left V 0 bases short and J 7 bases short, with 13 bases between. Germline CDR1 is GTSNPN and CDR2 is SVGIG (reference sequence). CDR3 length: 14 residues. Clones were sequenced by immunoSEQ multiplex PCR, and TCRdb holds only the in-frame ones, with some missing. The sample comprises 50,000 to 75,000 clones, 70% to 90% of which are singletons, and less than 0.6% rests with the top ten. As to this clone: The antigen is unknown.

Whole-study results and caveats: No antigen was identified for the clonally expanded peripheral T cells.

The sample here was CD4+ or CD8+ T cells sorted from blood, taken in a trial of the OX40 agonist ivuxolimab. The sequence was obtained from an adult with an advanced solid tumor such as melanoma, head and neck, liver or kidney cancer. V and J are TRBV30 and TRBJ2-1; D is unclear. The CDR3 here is CAWSVLSGLNEQFF. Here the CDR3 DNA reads TGTGCCTGGAGTGTACTATCTGGGCTGAATGAGCAGTTCTTC.